The rows below give T cell receptor beta chains drawn from one sample of a study of cytotoxic CD8 clonotypes in ibrutinib-treated CLL. Here immunoSEQ multiplex PCR was the method, and the copy in TCRdb shows in-frame clones only, minus some. The data contain about 140,000 clones, approximately 90% of them singletons. Sequencing used PBMCs, obtained after 12 months of ibrutinib treatment. The receptors were gathered from a human donor with chronic lymphocytic leukemia. The CDR3 runs from the conserved cysteine through the conserved F or W. The D gene is left open where the match is weak. Size values are once, few and many counts, or a class for expanded clones, and some rows have none.

j_call: TRBJ1-5; v_call: TRBV19; d_call: .; clone_size: .; cdr3_nt: TGTGCCAGTAGCCGAGGGCAGCCAAGGGAGCCCCAGCATTTT; cdr3_aa: CASSRGQPREPQHF
j_call: TRBJ1-1; v_call: TRBV28; d_call: .; clone_size: .; cdr3_nt: TGTGCCAGCATCGGCTGGGAGGTGAACACTGAAGCTTTCTTT; cdr3_aa: CASIGWEVNTEAFF
j_call: TRBJ2-3; v_call: TRBV15; d_call: .; clone_size: .; cdr3_nt: TGTGCCACCAGCAGAGATTCCCCACAGGGGGGGGATACGCAGTATTTT; cdr3_aa: CATSRDSPQGGDTQYF
j_call: TRBJ2-1; v_call: TRBV15; d_call: TRBD2; clone_size: .; cdr3_nt: TGTGCCACCAGCAGAGATCTGACTAGCGGGAGTTCGGAGCAGTTCTTC; cdr3_aa: CATSRDLTSGSSEQFF
j_call: TRBJ1-5; v_call: TRBV10-3; d_call: .; clone_size: .; cdr3_nt: TGTGCCATCAGCATTGAGGGGGATCAGCCCCAGCATTTT; cdr3_aa: CAISIEGDQPQHF
j_call: TRBJ2-7; v_call: TRBV28; d_call: TRBD1; clone_size: .; cdr3_nt: TGTGCCAGCATTGATACAGGGGGTTCCTACGAGCAGTACTTC; cdr3_aa: CASIDTGGSYEQYF
j_call: TRBJ2-7; v_call: TRBV5-4; d_call: TRBD2; clone_size: .; cdr3_nt: TGTGCCAGCAGCTTGGCCGGGGGGGTTAGTTACGAGCAGTACTTC; cdr3_aa: CASSLAGGVSYEQYF
j_call: TRBJ2-5; v_call: TRBV29-1; d_call: .; clone_size: .; cdr3_nt: TGCAGCGTTGAGGGCGACTTCCAAGAGACCCAGTACTTC; cdr3_aa: CSVEGDFQETQYF
j_call: TRBJ2-7; v_call: TRBV18; d_call: .; clone_size: once; cdr3_nt: TGTGCCAGCTCACCCCGGGATAACTGGTCCTACGAGCAGTACTTC; cdr3_aa: CASSPRDNWSYEQYF
j_call: TRBJ1-2; v_call: TRBV29-1; d_call: .; clone_size: .; cdr3_nt: TGCAGCGTTGAAGACTATGGCTACACCTTC; cdr3_aa: CSVEDYGYTF
j_call: TRBJ2-7; v_call: TRBV5-1; d_call: TRBD2; clone_size: .; cdr3_nt: TGCGCCAGCAGAGCGGGAGCCCAAAGCGAGCAGTACTTC; cdr3_aa: CASRAGAQSEQYF
j_call: TRBJ2-7; v_call: TRBV5-1; d_call: .; clone_size: few; cdr3_nt: TGCGCCAGCAGCTTCCGCGAGGGGGTATCCTACGAGCAGTACTTC; cdr3_aa: CASSFREGVSYEQYF
j_call: TRBJ1-5; v_call: TRBV4-2; d_call: .; clone_size: .; cdr3_nt: TGTGCCAGCAGCCAAGAATCAGGGAATCGATATCAGCCCCAGCATTTT; cdr3_aa: CASSQESGNRYQPQHF